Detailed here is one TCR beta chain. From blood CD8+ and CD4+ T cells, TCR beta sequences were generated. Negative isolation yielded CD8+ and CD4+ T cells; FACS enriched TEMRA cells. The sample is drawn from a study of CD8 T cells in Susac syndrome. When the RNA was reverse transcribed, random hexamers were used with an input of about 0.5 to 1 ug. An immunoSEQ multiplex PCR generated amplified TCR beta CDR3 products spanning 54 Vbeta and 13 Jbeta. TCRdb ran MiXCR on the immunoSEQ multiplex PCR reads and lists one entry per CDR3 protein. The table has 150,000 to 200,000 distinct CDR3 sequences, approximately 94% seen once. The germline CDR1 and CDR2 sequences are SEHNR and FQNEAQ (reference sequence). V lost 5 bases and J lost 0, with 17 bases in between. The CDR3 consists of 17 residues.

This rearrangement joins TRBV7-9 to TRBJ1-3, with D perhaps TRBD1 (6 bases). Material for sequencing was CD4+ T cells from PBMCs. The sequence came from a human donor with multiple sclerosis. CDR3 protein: CASSPGAGTYSGNTIYF. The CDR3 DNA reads TGTGCCAGCAGCCCCGGTGCAGGGACATACTCTGGAAACACCATATATTTT.